These 31 T cell receptor beta chains originate from one sample sequenced in a study of T cell responses to AZD1222 COVID-19 vaccine. Clones were read by immunoSEQ multiplex PCR, and TCRdb kept only the in-frame ones, dropping some. The sample carries under 150,000 clones, 70% to 90% recorded once. Specimen: peripheral blood, collected 28 days after the second AZD1222 dose. These receptors were obtained from an adult who received the AZD1222 COVID-19 vaccine.

The rearrangement joins TRBV19 to TRBJ2-6, with unresolved D. V was shortened by 7 bases and J by 1 base, with 5 bases between the two germline ends. Germline V gene sequence: CDR1 LNHDA, CDR2 SQIVND (reference sequence). CDR3 length equals 13 residues. The CDR3 DNA sequence: TGTGCCAGTATGAAGTCTGGGGCCAACGTCCTGACTTTC. Translated: CASMKSGANVLTF.

The V call is TRBV20-1, the J call TRBJ2-2; D is unclear. V gave up 3 bases and J gave up 6 bases, with 5 bases separating them. CDR3 length equals 11 residues. Germline loops: CDR1 DFQATT, CDR2 SNEGSKA (reference sequence). CDR3 bases: TGCAGTGCTAGGAATCCCGGGGAGCTGTTTTTT. Residues: CSARNPGELFF.

The chain employs TRBV19 and TRBJ1-2; no definite D call. The germline V gene has CDR1 LNHDA and CDR2 SQIVND (reference sequence). There are 13 residues in the CDR3. V lost 7 bases, J lost 4 bases, and 13 bases lay in between. The CDR3 reads CASTPQVGYGYTF. The CDR3 DNA reads TGTGCCAGTACCCCCCAGGTGGGCTATGGCTACACCTTC.

The chain uses TRBV27 and TRBJ1-1; D uncertain. Trimming left V 2 bases short and J 1 base short, with 11 bases between. The CDR3 spans 15 residues. Germline CDR1 reads MNHEY; CDR2 reads SMNVEV (reference sequence). CDR3 residues: CASSLSNTANTEAFF. CDR3 DNA: TGTGCCAGCAGTTTAAGTAACACAGCGAACACTGAAGCTTTCTTT.

This chain joins TRBV10-3 and TRBJ1-6; 9 bases fit TRBD1. CDR3 length: 19 residues. J gave up 7 bases and V 3 bases, and 16 bases lay outside the gene matches. Per the germline V gene, CDR1 is ENHRY and CDR2 is SYGVKD. CDR3 bases: TGTGCCATCAGTGACTCCATACAGGGGGCGCTGAAAAAAAATTCACCCCTCCACTTT. Protein sequence: CAISDSIQGALKKNSPLHF.

This rearrangement joins TRBV13 to TRBJ1-6, with TRBD1 matching over 8 bases. CDR3 size: 14 residues. From germline, CDR1 is PRHDT and CDR2 FYEKMQ (reference sequence). V shed 8 bases and J 5 bases; nucleotides not matched to a gene: 5. The CDR3 reads CASLRQGNNSPLHF. Written as DNA, the CDR3 is TGTGCCAGCTTGCGACAGGGGAATAATTCACCCCTCCACTTT.

The chain uses TRBV6-2 or TRBV6-3 and TRBJ2-7; 11 nucleotides match TRBD2. The V and J ends lost 3 bases and 3 bases, in that order; junction bases with no gene match: 13. Looked up from germline, CDR1 is MNHEY and CDR2 is SVGEGT. The CDR3 runs 18 residues. The CDR3 sequence is CASSYRFLTSGTDYEQYF. CDR3 nucleotide sequence: TGTGCCAGCAGTTATCGTTTCCTGACTAGCGGGACCGACTACGAGCAGTACTTC.

This clone was seen only a few times. This chain joins TRBV7-9 and TRBJ2-7; 7 bases fit TRBD1. Germline CDR1 reads SEHNR; CDR2 reads FQNEAQ (reference sequence). V lost 1 base, J lost 2 bases, and 2 bases stayed unmatched. The CDR3 runs 14 residues. CDR3 in amino acids: CASSLVGTAYEQYF. The CDR3 DNA reads as TGTGCCAGCAGCTTAGTAGGGACAGCCTACGAGCAGTACTTC.

The gene calls are TRBV2 and TRBJ2-7; D uncertain. The CDR3 length is 13 residues. Trimming pared 7 bases from V and 0 bases from J, leaving 10 bases between. Germline V gene sequence: CDR1 SNHLY, CDR2 FYNNEI. As DNA, the CDR3 is TGTGCCAGCAAGGCGGAGACCTCCTACGAGCAGTACTTC. Protein: CASKAETSYEQYF.

The chain employs TRBV5-1 and TRBJ2-7, with TRBD1 identical over 10 bases. Losses at the gene ends were 7 bases for V and 2 bases for J; bases not matched to a gene: 3. The V gene's germline CDR1 is SGHRS and CDR2 YFSETQ. This CDR3 comprises 13 residues. Here the CDR3 reads CASGTGEAYEQYF. CDR3 in DNA: TGCGCCAGCGGGACAGGGGAGGCCTACGAGCAGTACTTC.

The chain carries TRBV7-2 and TRBJ1-6; the match to TRBD1 covers 7 bases. Germline V gene data show CDR1 as SGHTA and CDR2 as FQGNSA. The CDR3 has 19 residues. V lost 1 base to trimming and J lost 2 bases; unmatched junction nucleotides: 11. The CDR3 DNA follows: TGTGCCAGCAGCTTAGGTGCTTTAGGGGGCGATCCCTATAATTCACCCCTCCACTTT. It yields the protein CASSLGALGGDPYNSPLHF. The whole variable domain, filled in from reference TRBV7-2 and TRBJ1-6, reads GAGVSQSPSNKVTEKGKDVELRCDPISGHTALYWYRQSLGQGLEFLIYFQGNSAPDKSGLPSDRFSAERTGGSVSTLTIQRTQQEDSAVYLCASSLGALGGDPYNSPLHFGNGTRLTVT.

The chain carries TRBV12-5 and TRBJ1-6; no clear D. The CDR3 sequence is 17 residues long. Trimming removed 0 bases from V and 9 bases from J, with 18 bases in between. The germline gives CDR1 LGHNT, CDR2 FRNRAP. The CDR3 loop reads CASGLVLGGRPTSPLHF. The CDR3 nucleotides are TGTGCTAGTGGTTTGGTACTTGGAGGGAGGCCCACTTCACCCCTCCACTTT. Combining the CDR3 with reference TRBV12-5 and TRBJ1-6 gives the whole variable domain DARVTQTPRHKVTEMGQEVTMRCQPILGHNTVFWYRQTMMQGLELLAYFRNRAPLDDSGMPKDRFSAEMPDATLATLKIQPSEPRDSAVYFCASGLVLGGRPTSPLHFGNGTRLTVT.

This CDR3 reads CASSPKYQETQYF. Written as DNA, the CDR3 is TGTGCCAGCAGCCCCAAGTACCAAGAGACCCAGTACTTC. The chain recombines TRBV6-2 or TRBV6-3 with TRBJ2-5; D is uncertain. The CDR3 is 13 residues long. Looked up from germline, CDR1 is MNHEY and CDR2 is SVGEGT. Trimming took 6 bases from V and 0 from J, leaving 8 bases between them.

The chain has TRBV24-1 and TRBJ1-5; D gene uncertain. The germline V gene encodes CDR1 KGHDR and CDR2 SFDVKD. This CDR3 is built from 15 residues. V was shortened by 5 bases and J by 5 bases, with 15 bases between the two germline ends. The CDR3 sequence is CATSGGQALDQPQHF. CDR3 coding DNA: TGTGCCACCAGTGGCGGGCAGGCCCTAGATCAGCCCCAGCATTTT.

This chain connects TRBV6-5 to TRBJ1-1; D unresolved. Germline CDR1 and CDR2: MNHEY and SVGAGI. This CDR3 is 13 amino acids long. Between the trimmed V and J ends, which lost 2 bases and 5 bases, there was a span of 9 bases. CDR3: CASSYPLGTEAFF. DNA of the CDR3: TGTGCCAGCAGTTACCCCTTGGGGACTGAAGCTTTCTTT.

This sequence joins TRBV18 and TRBJ1-5; 8 bases align to TRBD1. The CDR3 is 16 amino acids. Germline values: CDR1 KGHSH, CDR2 LQKENI. The trim removed 4 bases at V and 5 bases at J, leaving 10 bases unmatched. The CDR3 region is CASSQTGSGGHQPQHF. CDR3 coding DNA: TGTGCCAGCTCACAAACCGGATCAGGGGGCCATCAGCCCCAGCATTTT.

In its sample, this clone was seen once. V is TRBV19 and J is TRBJ2-5; the D gene is possibly TRBD2 (7 bases). Germline CDR1 reads LNHDA; CDR2 reads SQIVND (reference sequence). The CDR3 is 16 residues long. The V end was cut by 7 bases, the J end by 3 bases, with 21 bases between. The CDR3 nucleotides read TGTGCCAGTAAGGGGGAGGGGGGCGCGATTGAAGAGACCCAGTACTTC. Its protein product is CASKGEGGAIEETQYF.

This chain joins TRBV10-3 and TRBJ2-1; perhaps TRBD2 as D (5 bases). Germline CDR1 is ENHRY and CDR2 is SYGVKD. V dropped 4 bases and J dropped 7 bases, with 17 bases sitting between them. The CDR3 length is 15 residues. The DNA of the CDR3 is TGTGCCATCAGTGGGGTCTCACGGGGAGAAAATGAGCAGTTCTTC. Protein sequence: CAISGVSRGENEQFF.

The J gene is TRBJ2-7, the V gene TRBV3-1 (or the pseudogene TRBV3-2); D is uncertain. Trimming removed 1 base from V and 5 bases from J, with 6 bases in between. CDR3 size: 12 residues. Germline loops: CDR1 LGHDT, CDR2 YNNKEL (reference sequence). This CDR3 is CASSQGGDEQYF. CDR3 coding DNA: TGTGCCAGCAGCCAAGGAGGCGACGAGCAGTACTTC.

The chain links TRBV10-1 to TRBJ1-2, with 10 bases fitting TRBD1. Germline V gene sequence: CDR1 WNHNN, CDR2 SYGVQD (reference sequence). The CDR3 contains 20 residues. Losses at the gene ends were 1 base for V and 8 bases for J; bases not matched to a gene: 22. CDR3 amino acids: CASSECPLGRDRGIMGGYTF. The CDR3, as DNA: TGCGCCAGCAGTGAGTGCCCGTTGGGCCGGGACAGGGGAATTATGGGGGGCTACACCTTC.

This sequence joins TRBV10-3 and TRBJ2-1, with a weak D call TRBD2 (6 bases). The CDR3 consists of 12 residues. Germline values: CDR1 ENHRY, CDR2 SYGVKD. Trimming pared 4 bases from V and 5 bases from J, leaving 6 bases between. This CDR3 is CAISGGDNEQFF. The DNA for the CDR3 is TGTGCCATCAGTGGCGGGGACAATGAGCAGTTCTTC.

The gene calls are TRBV6-6 and TRBJ1-1, with D hard to call. V was cut by 6 bases and J by 0 bases, with 17 bases left in between. The CDR3 contains 16 residues. CDR1 and CDR2 (germline): MNHNY, SVGAGI (reference sequence). CDR3 amino acids: CASSQRVTSMNTEAFF. DNA of the CDR3: TGTGCCAGCAGCCAACGCGTTACTTCCATGAACACTGAAGCTTTCTTT.

This clone showed up just once. The V and J genes are TRBV6-4 and TRBJ1-2, with D unresolved. Deletions cut 6 bases from V and 4 bases from J, with 15 bases between. This CDR3 is 14 amino acids long. CDR1 is MRHNA, CDR2 SNTAGT, per germline. CDR3 coding DNA: TGTGCCAGCAGCCCTGATGCACGGTCCTATGGCTACACCTTC. This translates into CASSPDARSYGYTF.

V usage is TRBV7-9 and J usage is TRBJ1-2; 7 bases are shared with TRBD1. This CDR3 is built from 14 residues. J lost 4 bases, V lost 1 base, and 3 bases had no gene match. In germline, CDR1 is SEHNR, CDR2 FQNEAQ (reference sequence). The CDR3 coding sequence is TGTGCCAGCAGCTTAGTGGCAGGGGGCTATGGCTACACCTTC. Protein: CASSLVAGGYGYTF. The full variable domain, in which reference TRBV7-9 and TRBJ1-2 provide the parts outside the CDR3, is DTGVSQNPRHKITKRGQNVTFRCDPISEHNRLYWYRQTLGQGPEFLTYFQNEAQLEKSRLLSDRFSAERPKGSFSTLEIQRTEQGDSAMYLCASSLVAGGYGYTFGSGTRLTVV.

This chain connects TRBV28 to TRBJ2-1; D may correspond to TRBD1 or TRBD2 (5 bases each). CDR3 length: 13 residues. The V end lost 8 bases, the J end lost 9 bases, and 17 bases lay between the germline ends. Germline lookup yields CDR1 MDHEN and CDR2 SYDVKM. The CDR3 protein is CASLLSGAIEQFF. In nucleotides, the CDR3 is TGTGCCAGCCTCTTGTCCGGGGCCATTGAGCAGTTCTTC.

This sequence joins TRBV6-2 or TRBV6-3 and TRBJ1-2; D unclear. CDR1 is MNHEY, CDR2 SVGEGT, per germline. The CDR3 extends over 12 amino acids. The V and J ends lost 5 bases and 3 bases respectively, with 7 bases between them. The CDR3 region has the DNA TGTGCCAGCAGTCGGGTCGACTATGGCTACACCTTC. This codes for CASSRVDYGYTF.

The chain has TRBV9 and TRBJ1-2; 8 nucleotides match TRBD1. From germline, CDR1 is SGDLS and CDR2 YYNGEE. The V gene end was trimmed by 0 bases and the J gene end by 6 bases; junction bases not matched to a gene: 4. The length of the CDR3 is 14 residues. DNA for the CDR3: TGTGCCAGCAGCGTAGAGGACAGGGCTGATGGCTACACCTTC. It translates to CASSVEDRADGYTF. Filled out from reference TRBV9 and TRBJ1-2, the complete variable domain reads DSGVTQTPKHLITATGQRVTLRCSPRSGDLSVYWYQQSLDQGLQFLIQYYNGEERAKGNILERFSAQQFPDLHSELNLSSLELGDSALYFCASSVEDRADGYTFGSGTRLTVV.

This clone was found once. The rearrangement links TRBV5-1 to TRBJ1-6; weak D call: TRBD1 (5 bases). The germline V gene has CDR1 SGHRS and CDR2 YFSETQ. The V and J ends lost 0 bases and 7 bases respectively, with 11 bases between them. The CDR3 spans 15 residues. In DNA form, the CDR3 reads TGCGCCAGCAGCTTGGACAGGTTAGCCAATTCACCCCTCCACTTT. Amino acids: CASSLDRLANSPLHF. The complete variable domain, with remaining parts taken from reference TRBV5-1 and TRBJ1-6, reads KAGVTQTPRYLIKTRGQQVTLSCSPISGHRSVSWYQQTPGQGLQFLFEYFSETQRNKGNFPGRFSGRQFSNSRSEMNVSTLELGDSALYLCASSLDRLANSPLHFGNGTRLTVT.

The CDR3 reads CASSTGRNTGELFF. CDR3 nucleotide sequence: TGTGCCAGTAGTACAGGGAGAAACACCGGGGAGCTGTTTTTT. The chain is built from TRBV19 and TRBJ2-2; perhaps D is TRBD1 or TRBD2 (5 bases each). The CDR3 contains 14 residues. The V end was cut by 4 bases, the J end by 2 bases, with 8 bases between. Germline lookup yields CDR1 LNHDA and CDR2 SQIVND (reference sequence).

This clone was found a few times. The same CDR3 also results from other DNA sequences found in this sample. The J gene is TRBJ2-7, the V gene TRBV6-2 or TRBV6-3; unclear D gene. The CDR3 has 11 residues. CDR1 is MNHEY, CDR2 SVGEGT, per germline. V was trimmed by 3 bases and J by 4 bases, leaving 4 bases between them. This CDR3 reads CASSYTYEQYF. The CDR3 region has the DNA TGTGCCAGCAGTTATACTTACGAGCAGTACTTC.

In this sample, this clone turned up once. V usage is TRBV7-9 and J usage is TRBJ1-1; D perhaps matches TRBD1 (6 bases). V lost 2 bases and J 1 base, leaving 14 bases between the germline ends. The CDR3 sequence is 16 residues long. CDR1 is SEHNR and CDR2 is FQNEAQ in the germline V gene (reference sequence). Here the CDR3 reads CASSLSAGAANTEAFF. CDR3 DNA sequence: TGTGCCAGCAGCTTATCTGCAGGGGCCGCGAACACTGAAGCTTTCTTT.